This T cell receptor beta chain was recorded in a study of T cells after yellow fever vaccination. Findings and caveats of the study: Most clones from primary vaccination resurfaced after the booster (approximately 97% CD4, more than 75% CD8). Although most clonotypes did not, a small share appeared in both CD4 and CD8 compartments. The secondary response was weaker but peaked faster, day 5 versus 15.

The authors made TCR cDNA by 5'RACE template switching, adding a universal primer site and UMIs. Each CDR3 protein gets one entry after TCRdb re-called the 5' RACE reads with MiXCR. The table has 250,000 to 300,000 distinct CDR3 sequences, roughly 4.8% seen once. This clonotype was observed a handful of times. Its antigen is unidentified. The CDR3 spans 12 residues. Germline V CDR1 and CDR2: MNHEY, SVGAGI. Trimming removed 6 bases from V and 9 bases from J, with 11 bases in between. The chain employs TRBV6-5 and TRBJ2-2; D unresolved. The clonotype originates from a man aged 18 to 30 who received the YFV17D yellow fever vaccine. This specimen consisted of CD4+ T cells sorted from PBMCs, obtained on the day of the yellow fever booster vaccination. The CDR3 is CASRTVSRELFF. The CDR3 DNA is TGTGCCAGCAGAACGGTCTCTCGGGAGCTGTTTTTT.